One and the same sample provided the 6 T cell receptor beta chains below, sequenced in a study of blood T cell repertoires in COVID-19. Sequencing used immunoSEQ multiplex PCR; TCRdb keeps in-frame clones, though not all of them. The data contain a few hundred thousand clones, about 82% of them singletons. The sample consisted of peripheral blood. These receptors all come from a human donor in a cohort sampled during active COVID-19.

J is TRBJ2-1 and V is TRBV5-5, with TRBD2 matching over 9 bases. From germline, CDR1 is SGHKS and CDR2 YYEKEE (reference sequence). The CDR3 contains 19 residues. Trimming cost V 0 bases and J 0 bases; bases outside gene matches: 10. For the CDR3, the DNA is TGTGCCAGCAGCTTGGGGGTAGCGGGGGCTAGGAGCTCCTACAATGAGCAGTTCTTC. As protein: CASSLGVAGARSSYNEQFF.

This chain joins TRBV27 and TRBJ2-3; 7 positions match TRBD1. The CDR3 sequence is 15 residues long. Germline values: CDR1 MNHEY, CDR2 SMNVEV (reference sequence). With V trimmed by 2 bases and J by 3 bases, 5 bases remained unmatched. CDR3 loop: CASSLTGARTDTQYF. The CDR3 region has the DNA TGTGCCAGCAGTTTAACAGGGGCCCGAACAGATACGCAGTATTTT.

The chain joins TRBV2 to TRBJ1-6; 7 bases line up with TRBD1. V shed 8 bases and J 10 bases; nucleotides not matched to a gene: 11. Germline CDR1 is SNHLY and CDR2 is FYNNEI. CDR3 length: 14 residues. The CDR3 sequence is CASSSGTESSPLHF. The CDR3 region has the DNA TGTGCCAGCTCCTCCGGGACAGAGTCATCACCCCTCCACTTT.

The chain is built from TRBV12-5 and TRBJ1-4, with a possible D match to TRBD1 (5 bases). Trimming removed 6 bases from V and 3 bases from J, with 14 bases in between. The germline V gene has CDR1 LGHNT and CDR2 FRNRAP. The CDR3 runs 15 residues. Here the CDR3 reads CASGALGGANEKLFF. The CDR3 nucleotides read TGTGCTAGTGGAGCACTCGGGGGGGCTAATGAAAAACTGTTTTTT.

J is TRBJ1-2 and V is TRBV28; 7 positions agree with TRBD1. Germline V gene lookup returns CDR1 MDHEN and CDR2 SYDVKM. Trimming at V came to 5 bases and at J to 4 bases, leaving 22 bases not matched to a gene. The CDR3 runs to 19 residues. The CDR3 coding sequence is TGTGCCAGCAGTCCCCGAGGGATCCGGGACAGAACGACTGGCTATGGCTACACCTTC. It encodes CASSPRGIRDRTTGYGYTF.

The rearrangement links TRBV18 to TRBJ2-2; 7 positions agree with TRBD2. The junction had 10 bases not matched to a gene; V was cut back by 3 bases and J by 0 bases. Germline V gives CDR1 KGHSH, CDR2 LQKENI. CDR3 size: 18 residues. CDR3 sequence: CASSPQAGGDANTGELFF. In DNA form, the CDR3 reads TGTGCCAGCTCACCCCAGGCTGGGGGGGACGCGAACACCGGGGAGCTGTTTTTT.